A single sample is the source of the 17 T cell receptor beta chains below, sequenced in a study of OX40 agonist ivuxolimab in advanced cancers. Here immunoSEQ multiplex PCR was the method, and the copy in TCRdb shows in-frame clones only, minus some. The table has tens of thousands of clones, around 84% seen once; the top ten hold approximately 22%. The material was CD4+ or CD8+ T cells sorted from blood, obtained in a trial of the OX40 agonist ivuxolimab. The origin of the receptors is an adult with an advanced solid tumor such as melanoma, head and neck, liver or kidney cancer.

The rearrangement uses TRBV27 and TRBJ2-1; 10 nucleotides align to TRBD2. Per the germline V gene, CDR1 is MNHEY and CDR2 is SMNVEV (reference sequence). V dropped 6 bases and J dropped 0; count of bases not matched to a gene: 5. The CDR3 covers 16 residues. In DNA form, the CDR3 reads TGTGCCAGCAGAGCTGTAGCGGGAGGCTCCTACAATGAGCAGTTCTTC. It specifies CASRAVAGGSYNEQFF.

The chain carries TRBV19 and TRBJ2-3, with 9 bases aligning to TRBD2. The CDR3 has 18 amino acids. Per the germline V gene, CDR1 is LNHDA and CDR2 is SQIVND (reference sequence). V was clipped by 1 base and J by 1 base; unmatched bases: 9. The CDR3 DNA reads TGTGCCAGTAGTATAGGGGCGGGAGGGCCAGTGGGCACAGATACGCAGTATTTT. This sequence encodes CASSIGAGGPVGTDTQYF.

In nucleotides, the CDR3 is TGTGCCAGCTCGCTCTCCCCACTAGCGGACGCGAACACCGGGGAGCTGTTTTTT. This translates into CASSLSPLADANTGELFF. This chain joins TRBV9 and TRBJ2-2, with 8 bases aligning to TRBD2. This CDR3 comprises 18 residues. CDR1 and CDR2 (germline): SGDLS, YYNGEE. The V gene end was trimmed by 7 bases and the J gene end by 0 bases; junction bases not matched to a gene: 14.

This chain links TRBV10-3 with TRBJ1-4, with D perhaps matching TRBD1 (6 bases). The CDR3 contains 16 residues. The V and J ends lost 10 bases and 4 bases respectively, with 22 bases between them. CDR1 ENHRY and CDR2 SYGVKD come from the germline V gene. CDR3 amino acids: CATTEATDSLNEKLFF. The CDR3 region has the DNA TGTGCCACCACAGAGGCCACGGACAGCCTTAATGAAAAACTGTTTTTT.

The chain carries TRBV11-2 and TRBJ1-3; 8 bases map to TRBD1. Trimming removed 5 bases from V and 4 bases from J; junction bases left unmatched: 7. The CDR3 spans 15 residues. The germline CDR1 and CDR2 sequences are SGHAT and FQNNGV. The CDR3 loop is CASSPQDRGGNTIYF. CDR3 nucleotide sequence: TGTGCCAGCAGCCCCCAAGACAGGGGAGGAAACACCATATATTTT.

The gene calls are TRBV6-1 and TRBJ2-3; D might be TRBD1 (6 bases). Trimming took off 8 bases at V and 2 bases at J, with 14 bases between the two ends. The CDR3 has 14 residues. CDR1 and CDR2 from the germline V gene are MNHNS and SASEGT. CDR3: CASGFDRHTDTQYF. In DNA form, the CDR3 reads TGTGCCAGCGGTTTTGACAGGCACACAGATACGCAGTATTTT.

The chain employs TRBV15 and TRBJ1-5, with 7 bases fitting TRBD1. Germline V gene lookup returns CDR1 LNHNV and CDR2 YYDKDF (reference sequence). This CDR3 comprises 14 residues. J gave up 7 bases and V 5 bases, and 8 bases lay outside the gene matches. The CDR3 loop is CATSGRQGVQPQHF. CDR3 sequence (DNA): TGTGCCACCAGCGGGAGACAGGGAGTCCAGCCCCAGCATTTT. Filled out from reference TRBV15 and TRBJ1-5, the complete variable domain reads DAMVIQNPRYQVTQFGKPVTLSCSQTLNHNVMYWYQQKSSQAPKLLFHYYDKDFNNEADTPDNFQSRRPNTSFCFLDIRSPGLGDTAMYLCATSGRQGVQPQHFGDGTRLSIL.

As to this clone: The junction differs from germline at one of its ends, possibly a read error. The chain uses TRBV5-4 and TRBJ2-4; a weak D match, TRBD2 (6 bases). The CDR3 covers 9 residues. Germline assignment: CDR1 SGHNT and CDR2 YYREEE (reference sequence). In DNA, the CDR3 is TGCGCCAGCAGCGGGCCAAGGTACTTC. Translating gives CASSGPRYF.

The chain is built from TRBV5-1 and TRBJ2-1; D not certain. The ends were cut back, 4 bases at V and 4 bases at J, with 12 bases in the middle. The CDR3 length is 14 residues. Per germline, CDR1 SGHRS and CDR2 YFSETQ. CDR3 nucleotides: TGCGCCAGCAGCCCGGACGATCGGTACAATGAGCAGTTCTTC. It specifies CASSPDDRYNEQFF.

The gene calls are TRBV28 and TRBJ2-3; D may be TRBD2 (5 bases). The V end was cut by 6 bases, the J end by 3 bases, with 16 bases between. The CDR3 totals 15 residues. CDR1 and CDR2 from the germline V gene are MDHEN and SYDVKM. The CDR3, as DNA: TGTGCCAGCAGCCCCCGGGCCAGGAGGACAGATACGCAGTATTTT. Protein: CASSPRARRTDTQYF.

V and J are TRBV11-2 and TRBJ1-1, with D unresolved. The V gene lost 0 bases and the J gene lost 4 bases, with 12 bases spanning the gap. The CDR3 covers 15 residues. Germline V gene lookup returns CDR1 SGHAT and CDR2 FQNNGV. The CDR3 protein is CASSLEAGGVTEAFF. As DNA, the CDR3 is TGTGCCAGCAGCTTAGAAGCGGGTGGGGTCACTGAAGCTTTCTTT.

For this clone: At one end, the junction sequence differs from germline, possibly due to a read error. V usage is TRBV28 and J usage is TRBJ1-1; D is ambiguous. This CDR3 is 17 amino acids long. Germline CDR1 is MDHEN and CDR2 is SYDVKM. Here the CDR3 reads CTSSLEGHDRMNTEAFF. CDR3 sequence (DNA): TGTACCAGCAGTTTGGAGGGCCACGATAGGATGAACACTGAAGCTTTCTTT.

The V call is TRBV6-5, the J call TRBJ1-2, with a possible D match to TRBD1 (5 bases). Germline V lookup: CDR1 MNHEY, CDR2 SVGAGI. The CDR3 consists of 15 residues. V lost 5 bases and J 7 bases, leaving 20 bases between the germline ends. As DNA, the CDR3 is TGTGCCAGCAGTAGGTACCGGGACTCCGAAGGTGGCTACACCTTC. This encodes CASSRYRDSEGGYTF.

The chain combines TRBV5-1 with TRBJ1-2; D is unclear. Germline loops: CDR1 SGHRS, CDR2 YFSETQ. CDR3 length: 13 amino acids. Trimming stripped 0 bases from V and 6 bases from J, with 9 bases between. CDR3 sequence (DNA): TGCGCCAGCAGCTTGGCCGGTTCTCATGGCTACACCTTC. The encoded protein is CASSLAGSHGYTF.

The chain links TRBV7-6 to TRBJ1-1; D possibly corresponds to TRBD1 (6 bases). V lost 5 bases to trimming and J lost 4 bases, with 11 bases between them. The CDR3 is 13 residues long. Germline assignment: CDR1 SGHVS and CDR2 FNYEAQ. Written as DNA, the CDR3 is TGTGCCAGCAGCCCCGGGGGGGCCACTGAAGCTTTCTTT. Translated, it gives CASSPGGATEAFF.

The chain employs TRBV28 and TRBJ1-5, with 7 bases aligning to TRBD1. CDR3 length equals 14 residues. J lost 7 bases, V lost 0 bases, and 3 bases had no gene match. In germline, CDR1 is MDHEN, CDR2 SYDVKM. The DNA of the CDR3 is TGTGCCAGCAGTTTATGGCAGGGGGTCCAGCCCCAGCATTTT. Residues: CASSLWQGVQPQHF.

The chain couples TRBV5-1 to TRBJ1-1; D perhaps matches TRBD1 (6 bases). Germline CDR1 reads SGHRS; CDR2 reads YFSETQ. The CDR3 runs 16 residues. V lost 4 bases and J lost 2, with 18 bases in between. CDR3 in DNA: TGCGCCAGCAGCCCTTACGGGGCAGGGGTAAACACTGAAGCTTTCTTT. This codes for CASSPYGAGVNTEAFF.